The 7 T cell receptor beta chains presented below share a single source sample, sequenced in a study of vaccination and CD4 T cells after COVID-19. These receptors are not linked to any known antigen. As for treatment: roughly nine-day PBMC culture with coronavirus spike peptide pools or control peptides (ViraFEST assay). An Oncomine TCR Beta short-read assay was used to sequence the DNA from cultured CD4+ T cells. Via MiXCR, TCRdb re-called the PCR reads, giving one row per CDR3 protein. The sample records some 9,000 distinct CDR3 sequences, roughly three fifths being singletons. Sequenced material: CD4+ T cells from blood, cultured in vitro. The origin of the receptors is a human donor who had recovered from COVID-19.

The rearrangement links TRBV25-1 to TRBJ2-2, with a tentative D call TRBD2 (6 bases). The CDR3 consists of 14 residues. Germline V gene sequence: CDR1 MGHDK, CDR2 SYGVNS. V gave up 8 bases and J gave up 2 bases, with 12 bases separating them. The DNA of the CDR3 is TGTGCCAGCGGGGGGACCGTAAACACCGGGGAGCTGTTTTTT. It codes for CASGGTVNTGELFF.

CDR3 sequence reads: CASSVRQGDQPQHF. CDR3 coding DNA: TGTGCCAGCAGTGTGCGACAGGGGGATCAGCCCCAGCATTTT. V gene TRBV6-1 combines with J gene TRBJ1-5; 9 positions match TRBD1. CDR1 and CDR2 from the germline V gene are MNHNS and SASEGT. CDR3 length equals 14 residues. Losses at the gene ends were 4 bases for V and 5 bases for J; bases not matched to a gene: 3.

The genes are TRBV7-9 and TRBJ2-2, with TRBD2 matching 15 bases. The CDR3 has 16 amino acids. Unmatched junction bases numbered 3, after V lost 5 bases and J lost 5 bases. Germline assignment: CDR1 SEHNR and CDR2 FQNEAQ (reference sequence). The CDR3 DNA sequence: TGTGCCAGCAGCCCGGGACTAGCGGGAGGAACCGGGGAGCTGTTTTTT. It is translated as CASSPGLAGGTGELFF.

The V call is TRBV9, the J call TRBJ2-2, with 8 bases that match TRBD1. Per germline, CDR1 SGDLS and CDR2 YYNGEE. Germline trimming cut 4 bases from V and 6 bases from J; bases unmatched to any gene: 8. This CDR3 spans 15 amino acids. The CDR3 nucleotides read TGTGCCAGCAGCTTGGGACAGGTCGTTTCCGGGGAGCTGTTTTTT. Protein sequence: CASSLGQVVSGELFF.

The V call is TRBV10-3, the J call TRBJ2-5; D is unclear. V lost 1 base and J 5 bases, leaving 5 bases between the germline ends. Germline loops: CDR1 ENHRY, CDR2 SYGVKD. The CDR3 runs to 12 residues. CDR3 protein: CAISELGETQYF. Here the CDR3 DNA reads TGTGCCATCAGTGAGTTGGGTGAGACCCAGTACTTC.

The rearrangement links TRBV6-1 to TRBJ1-5; the match to TRBD1 covers 9 bases. This CDR3 comprises 15 residues. Germline V gives CDR1 MNHNS, CDR2 SASEGT. The V gene end was trimmed by 6 bases and the J gene end by 4 bases; junction bases not matched to a gene: 7. CDR3 loop: CASSPTGGWNQPQHF. The CDR3 region has the DNA TGTGCCAGCAGCCCTACAGGGGGCTGGAATCAGCCCCAGCATTTT.

This clonotype was observed once. The chain recombines TRBV9 with TRBJ2-5, with 11 bases matching TRBD2. V lost 0 bases and J lost 4; bases outside the gene matches: 8. Germline V lookup: CDR1 SGDLS, CDR2 YYNGEE. This CDR3 has 17 residues. The CDR3 sequence: CASSVGGLAGGGETQYF. DNA for the CDR3: TGTGCCAGCAGCGTAGGAGGTCTAGCGGGAGGAGGAGAGACCCAGTACTTC.